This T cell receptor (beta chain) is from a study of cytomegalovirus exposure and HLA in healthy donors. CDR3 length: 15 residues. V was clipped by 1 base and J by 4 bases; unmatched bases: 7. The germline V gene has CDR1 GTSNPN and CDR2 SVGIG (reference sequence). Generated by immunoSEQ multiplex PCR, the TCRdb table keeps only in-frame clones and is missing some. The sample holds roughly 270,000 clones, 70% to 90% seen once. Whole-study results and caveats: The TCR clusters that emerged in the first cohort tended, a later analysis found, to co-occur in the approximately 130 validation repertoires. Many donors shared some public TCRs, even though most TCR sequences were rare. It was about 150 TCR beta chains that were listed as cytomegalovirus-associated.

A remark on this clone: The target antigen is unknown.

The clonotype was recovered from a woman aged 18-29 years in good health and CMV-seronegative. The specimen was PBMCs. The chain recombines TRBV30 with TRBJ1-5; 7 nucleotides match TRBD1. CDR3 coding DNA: TGTGCCTGGAGTGCCCCGGGGACAGAAAATCAGCCCCAGCATTTT. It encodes CAWSAPGTENQPQHF.